Presented here are 15 T cell receptor beta chains from one specimen sequenced in a study of T cells in Graves' hyperthyroidism and ophthalmopathy. Amplified regions were TCR beta CDR3 sequences from RNA transcripts. During a first-round RT-PCR of the TCR CDR3, the HTBI primer set was used. TCRdb re-called the multiplex PCR reads through MiXCR, storing one row per CDR3 protein. The sample consists of approximately 560,000 distinct CDR3 sequences, approximately 15% of them appearing once. The sample taken for sequencing was blood. The receptors were gathered from a woman aged 25-40 years with Graves' hyperthyroidism.

In this sample, this clonotype turned up once. A read error is possible here, since a much larger clone lies one base away. The chain links TRBV7-3 to TRBJ2-1; TRBD2 matches 13 bases. With V trimmed by 6 bases and J by 7 bases, 6 bases remained unmatched. Germline V gives CDR1 SGHTA, CDR2 FQGTGA. CDR3 length equals 15 residues. In nucleotides, the CDR3 is TGTGCCAGCAGACTAACTAGCGGGAGGGTGAATGAGCAGTTCTTC. This codes for CASRLTSGRVNEQFF.

This clonotype was recorded at least ten times. The J gene is TRBJ2-3, the V gene TRBV30, with TRBD2 identical over 10 bases. This CDR3 has 14 residues. Germline-derived CDR1 and CDR2 are GTSNPN and SVGIG (reference sequence). V lost 3 bases, J lost 4 bases, and 4 bases stayed unmatched. The DNA for the CDR3 is TGTGCCTGGAGACTAGCGGGACGTCCAGATACGCAGTATTTT. Residues: CAWRLAGRPDTQYF.

The V call is TRBV7-9, the J call TRBJ2-3; 9 bases are a match to TRBD2. Trimming removed 2 bases from V and 1 base from J; junction bases left unmatched: 1. The CDR3 consists of 15 residues. In germline, CDR1 is SEHNR, CDR2 FQNEAQ (reference sequence). CDR3 sequence reads: CASSLQRGGTDTQYF. CDR3 in DNA: TGTGCCAGCAGCTTACAGCGGGGGGGCACAGATACGCAGTATTTT. Drawing the rest from reference TRBV7-9 and TRBJ2-3, the complete variable domain is DTGVSQNPRHKITKRGQNVTFRCDPISEHNRLYWYRQTLGQGPEFLTYFQNEAQLEKSRLLSDRFSAERPKGSFSTLEIQRTEQGDSAMYLCASSLQRGGTDTQYFGPGTRLTVL.

Ten or more counts support this clonotype. This chain joins TRBV20-1 and TRBJ2-1; D is perhaps TRBD1 (6 bases). V lost 3 bases and J lost 7, with 16 bases in between. The germline V gene has CDR1 DFQATT and CDR2 SNEGSKA (reference sequence). This CDR3 spans 14 amino acids. CDR3 in amino acids: CSAREPLRGNEQFF. The DNA of the CDR3 is TGCAGTGCTAGGGAACCTCTAAGGGGGAATGAGCAGTTCTTC.

This clonotype was counted many times. The chain couples TRBV25-1 to TRBJ2-1; either TRBD1 or TRBD2 may supply D (5 bases each). The germline gives CDR1 MGHDK, CDR2 SYGVNS. Trimming took off 4 bases at V and 4 bases at J, with 20 bases between the two ends. The CDR3 extends over 17 amino acids. This CDR3 is CASSGVRVGTSYNEQFF. CDR3 nucleotides: TGTGCCAGCAGTGGGGTAAGGGTTGGGACGAGTTACAATGAGCAGTTCTTC.

This clonotype has ten or more counts. This chain uses TRBV12-5 with TRBJ2-7; TRBD2 might be the D (6 bases). CDR1 and CDR2 from the germline V gene are LGHNT and FRNRAP. The CDR3 runs 16 residues. V was clipped by 4 bases and J by 0 bases, with 16 bases between them. This CDR3 reads CASGSLLAEGSYEQYF. In DNA form, the CDR3 reads TGTGCTAGTGGTTCCCTTTTAGCGGAGGGCTCCTACGAGCAGTACTTC.

The chain employs TRBV30 and TRBJ2-1; the match to TRBD2 covers 12 bases. V shed 1 base, J shed 7 bases, and the junction held 2 bases outside the gene matches. The V gene's germline CDR1 is GTSNPN and CDR2 SVGIG (reference sequence). The CDR3 contains 14 residues. The CDR3 region has the DNA TGTGCCTGGAGTGGGACTAGCGGGAATAATGAGCAGTTCTTC. It encodes CAWSGTSGNNEQFF.

This clonotype occurred many times. The rearrangement joins TRBV19 to TRBJ1-4; 11 positions agree with TRBD1. CDR1 LNHDA and CDR2 SQIVND come from the germline V gene (reference sequence). This CDR3 spans 17 amino acids. V gave up 5 bases and J gave up 6 bases; unmatched junction bases: 11. CDR3 region: CASSPLQGTGGYEKLFF. The CDR3 DNA sequence: TGTGCCAGTAGTCCTCTACAGGGGACAGGGGGATATGAAAAACTGTTTTTT. The variable domain in full, completed from reference TRBV19 and TRBJ1-4, reads DGGITQSPKYLFRKEGQNVTLSCEQNLNHDAMYWYRQDPGQGLRLIYYSQIVNDFQKGDIAEGYSVSREKKESFPLTVTSAQKNPTAFYLCASSPLQGTGGYEKLFFGSGTQLSVL.

The sample holds many counts of this clonotype. The chain combines TRBV28 with TRBJ2-7; possibly TRBD1 or TRBD2 for D (5 bases each). Germline values: CDR1 MDHEN, CDR2 SYDVKM. V shed 5 bases and J shed 0 bases, with 14 bases lying between them. This CDR3 contains 15 residues. DNA for the CDR3: TGTGCCAGCAGTAGTATGGGGGAGAGCTCCTACGAGCAGTACTTC. It codes for CASSSMGESSYEQYF.

Ten or more counts support this clonotype. J is TRBJ1-1 and V is TRBV12-3 or TRBV12-4; no reliable D call. The V and J ends lost 3 bases and 1 base respectively, with 6 bases between them. The CDR3 extends over 13 amino acids. The CDR3 spells CASSFQQNTEAFF. The CDR3 coding sequence is TGTGCCAGCAGTTTTCAGCAGAACACTGAAGCTTTCTTT.

V usage is TRBV27 and J usage is TRBJ2-2; 8 bases align to TRBD2. Losses at the gene ends were 1 base for V and 5 bases for J; bases not matched to a gene: 6. The CDR3 length is 16 residues. CDR1 MNHEY and CDR2 SMNVEV come from the germline V gene (reference sequence). CDR3 protein: CASSLWVSGTTGELFF. The DNA for the CDR3 is TGTGCCAGCAGTTTATGGGTTAGCGGGACTACCGGGGAGCTGTTTTTT.

The chain recombines TRBV20-1 with TRBJ2-2, with D tentatively TRBD1 or TRBD2 (5 bases each). V lost 2 bases and J lost 6, with 19 bases in between. CDR3 size: 16 residues. Germline V gene data show CDR1 as DFQATT and CDR2 as SNEGSKA (reference sequence). The CDR3 region has the DNA TGCAGTGCTAGACCCCCCCTCCAATTGGGGGCCGGGGAGCTGTTTTTT. This encodes CSARPPLQLGAGELFF.

This clonotype was picked up many times. The chain joins TRBV7-9 to TRBJ2-1, with 7 bases lining up with TRBD1. This CDR3 contains 13 residues. Trimming took 5 bases from V and 6 from J; bases not matched to a gene: 4. CDR1 is SEHNR and CDR2 is FQNEAQ in the germline V gene (reference sequence). CDR3 nucleotides: TGTGCCAGCAGCCAGACAGGGATCAATGAGCAGTTCTTC. Protein sequence: CASSQTGINEQFF.

V is TRBV15 and J is TRBJ1-3, with D possibly being TRBD1 (6 bases). Per germline, CDR1 LNHNV and CDR2 YYDKDF (reference sequence). CDR3 length: 16 residues. Trimming took 3 bases from V and 0 from J, leaving 12 bases between them. The chain's CDR3 is CATSRDWTASGNTIYF. The CDR3 coding sequence is TGTGCCACCAGCAGGGACTGGACAGCCTCTGGAAACACCATATATTTT.

This clonotype was seen more than once but under ten times. The rearrangement uses TRBV20-1 and TRBJ1-3, with TRBD1 matching 7 bases. This CDR3 is 14 amino acids long. Trimming at V came to 6 bases and at J to 0 bases, leaving 5 bases not matched to a gene. Per germline, CDR1 DFQATT and CDR2 SNEGSKA (reference sequence). This CDR3 reads CSAQRDSSGNTIYF. The CDR3 coding sequence is TGCAGTGCCCAGCGGGACAGCTCTGGAAACACCATATATTTT.